Following are 20 T cell receptor beta chains from one sample sequenced in a study of CDR3 diversity in severe acne. TCRdb reanalysed the PCR reads using MiXCR and keeps one entry per CDR3 protein. This sample has roughly 100,000 distinct CDR3 sequences, with more than 45% found just once. Source material: blood. The receptors derive from a male donor with acne.

A word on this clonotype: A clone one base away is much larger, so this may be a read error. V and J are TRBV20-1 and TRBJ2-4; TRBD2 might be the D (6 bases). Looked up from germline, CDR1 is DFQATT and CDR2 is SNEGSKA (reference sequence). CDR3 length: 12 amino acids. The CDR3 bases are TGCAGTGCTCGCCCTTCGGAGGGAATTCCGTACTTC. Amino acid sequence: CSARPSEGIPYF.

The chain joins TRBV10-3 to TRBJ2-5; a weak D match, TRBD2 (6 bases). With 4 bases removed from V and 5 bases from J, the gap between germline ends came to 14 bases. The CDR3 consists of 14 residues. Germline values: CDR1 ENHRY, CDR2 SYGVKD. The chain's CDR3 is CAISVGGNYETQYF. The CDR3 nucleotides read TGTGCCATCAGTGTTGGGGGGAATTACGAGACCCAGTACTTC.

This clonotype was seen many times. This chain links TRBV16 with TRBJ2-3, with D perhaps TRBD2 (5 bases). CDR3 length: 14 residues. Germline assignment: CDR1 KGHSY and CDR2 FQNENV. V was pared by 3 bases and J by 2 bases, with 9 bases between. The CDR3 reads CASSHGGPTDTQYF. CDR3 sequence (DNA): TGTGCCAGCAGCCATGGAGGACCCACAGATACGCAGTATTTT.

This clonotype was detected only a few times. The genes are TRBV15 and TRBJ2-2; the D gene is possibly TRBD2 (5 bases). The CDR3 runs 17 residues. Germline CDR1 is LNHNV and CDR2 is YYDKDF (reference sequence). Trimming took 0 bases from V and 0 from J, leaving 11 bases between them. The CDR3 is CATSRDAGSANTGELFF. In DNA, the CDR3 is TGTGCCACCAGCAGAGATGCGGGCTCAGCGAACACCGGGGAGCTGTTTTTT.

The chain links TRBV19 to TRBJ1-1; D gene ambiguous. With 4 bases removed from V and 4 bases from J, the gap between germline ends came to 7 bases. This CDR3 region has 12 residues. CDR1 is LNHDA and CDR2 is SQIVND in the germline V gene (reference sequence). CDR3 in DNA: TGTGCCAGTAGTACGCAGCCCACTGAAGCTTTCTTT. Its translation is CASSTQPTEAFF. Full variable domain (outside the CDR3, taken from reference TRBV19 and TRBJ1-1): DGGITQSPKYLFRKEGQNVTLSCEQNLNHDAMYWYRQDPGQGLRLIYYSQIVNDFQKGDIAEGYSVSREKKESFPLTVTSAQKNPTAFYLCASSTQPTEAFFGQGTRLTVV.

The genes are TRBV5-1 and TRBJ1-1; the D is unclear. The CDR3 is 17 residues long. CDR1 and CDR2 (germline): SGHRS, YFSETQ. Trimming removed 5 bases at V and 0 bases at J, with 20 bases between. The CDR3 is CASRPIRGANLNTEAFF. The DNA of the CDR3 is TGCGCCAGCAGACCTATTCGAGGCGCCAACCTGAACACTGAAGCTTTCTTT.

The genes are TRBV12-3 or TRBV12-4 and TRBJ2-5, with TRBD1 matching over 8 bases. J was trimmed by 1 base and V by 6 bases; bases with no gene match: 7. This CDR3 contains 15 residues. This CDR3 reads CASSNTGTGQETQYF. Written as DNA, the CDR3 is TGTGCCAGCAGCAATACAGGGACAGGCCAAGAGACCCAGTACTTC.

The sample holds many counts of this clonotype. The chain combines TRBV7-2 with TRBJ1-4; TRBD1 is a possible D gene (6 bases). The CDR3 runs 14 residues. Germline V gene data show CDR1 as SGHTA and CDR2 as FQGNSA. V dropped 1 base and J dropped 7 bases, with 10 bases sitting between them. The CDR3 nucleotides read TGTGCCAGCAGCTTAGATAGGGGGGTTGAAAAACTGTTTTTT. It specifies CASSLDRGVEKLFF.

The rearrangement links TRBV14 to TRBJ2-5; D may match TRBD1 or TRBD2 (5 bases each). The CDR3 is 13 residues long. The germline V and J ends were trimmed by 0 bases and 9 bases, with 11 bases remaining between them. From germline, CDR1 is SGHDN and CDR2 FVKESK. This chain's CDR3 is CASSQDRGDAQYF. In DNA, the CDR3 is TGTGCCAGCAGCCAAGATAGGGGAGACGCCCAGTACTTC.

This rearrangement joins TRBV2 to TRBJ2-2, with D hard to call. V dropped 4 bases and J dropped 8 bases, with 5 bases sitting between them. Germline V gene lookup returns CDR1 SNHLY and CDR2 FYNNEI. The CDR3 totals 11 residues. The CDR3 protein is CASSGRGELFF. In nucleotides, the CDR3 is TGTGCCAGCAGTGGGCGGGGGGAGCTGTTTTTT. Together with reference TRBV2 and TRBJ2-2, the CDR3 gives the full variable domain: EPEVTQTPSHQVTQMGQEVILRCVPISNHLYFYWYRQILGQKVEFLVSFYNNEISEKSEIFDDQFSVERPDGSNFTLKIRSTKLEDSAMYFCASSGRGELFFGEGSRLTVL.

About this clonotype itself: This may stem from a read error, because a much larger clone lies one nucleotide away. The chain has TRBV6-4 and TRBJ2-1, with 9 bases fitting TRBD2. The CDR3 runs to 14 residues. Germline V lookup: CDR1 MRHNA, CDR2 SNTAGT. Here the CDR3 reads CASSEAGGNNKQFF. CDR3 bases: TGTGCCAGCAGTGAAGCGGGGGGAAACAATAAGCAGTTCTTC.

This clonotype was detected only a few times. The V and J genes are TRBV14 and TRBJ2-3; a weak D match, TRBD2 (5 bases). V was pared by 2 bases and J by 1 base, with 16 bases between. Germline assignment: CDR1 SGHDN and CDR2 FVKESK. This CDR3 has 17 residues. This chain's CDR3 is CASSQSEEFSGTDTQYF. For the CDR3, the DNA is TGTGCCAGCAGCCAATCCGAAGAATTTAGCGGCACAGATACGCAGTATTTT.

This clonotype was counted at least ten times. This chain joins TRBV4-2 and TRBJ2-2; D gene ambiguous. Per germline, CDR1 LGHNA and CDR2 YNFKEQ. The V end was cut by 2 bases, the J end by 4 bases, with 2 bases between. The CDR3 sequence is 12 residues long. The CDR3 coding sequence is TGTGCCAGCAGCCAATCCACCGGGGAGCTGTTTTTT. Its translation: CASSQSTGELFF.

As for this clonotype: One end of the junction varies from germline; a read error may be responsible. This rearrangement joins TRBV2 to TRBJ2-1, with 10 bases aligning to TRBD2. Germline CDR1 SNHLY, CDR2 FYNNEI. This CDR3 is built from 14 residues. The CDR3 region is CAGSETSGAVEQFF. CDR3 bases: TGTGCCGGCAGTGAAACTAGCGGGGCCGTGGAGCAGTTCTTC.

Concerning this clonotype itself: At one boundary the junction diverges from the germline segment, which might be a read error. The chain combines TRBV10-2 with TRBJ2-2, with 12 bases fitting TRBD2. CDR3 length: 15 residues. CDR1 and CDR2 from the germline V gene are WSHSY and SAAADI. DNA of the CDR3: TGCGCCAGCAGTTTAACTAGCGGGAGGACCGGGGAGCTGTGTTTT. Protein sequence: CASSLTSGRTGELCF.

The V and J genes are TRBV5-1 and TRBJ1-2, with D maybe TRBD1 (5 bases). Germline values: CDR1 SGHRS, CDR2 YFSETQ. This CDR3 contains 14 residues. V lost 0 bases and J lost 3, with 9 bases in between. CDR3 amino acids: CASSLAVRDYGYTF. As DNA, the CDR3 is TGCGCCAGCAGCTTGGCAGTCAGGGACTATGGCTACACCTTC.

The genes are TRBV29-1 and TRBJ2-7; D possibly corresponds to TRBD2 (6 bases). The CDR3 extends over 12 amino acids. Germline CDR1 is SQVTM and CDR2 is ANQGSEA. V was pared by 3 bases and J by 1 base, with 7 bases between. In DNA, the CDR3 is TGCAGCGTTGAGACTAGATCCTACGAGCAGTACTTC. It codes for CSVETRSYEQYF.

This clonotype was seen more than once but under ten times. The gene calls are TRBV29-1 and TRBJ2-3; D ambiguous. Germline CDR1 is SQVTM and CDR2 is ANQGSEA. The CDR3 totals 14 residues. Trimming removed 8 bases from V and 1 base from J, with 16 bases in between. As DNA, the CDR3 is TGCAGCACGGTGACGACTGCCCGCACAGATACGCAGTATTTT. It codes for CSTVTTARTDTQYF.

Notes on this clonotype: It is unclear where the CDR3 begins or ends on the DNA, so no DNA is shown, and the CDR3 is as TCRdb lists it. The rearrangement uses TRBV20-1 and TRBJ1-2. The CDR3 extends over 19 residues, inclusive of both ends. CDR1 is DFQATT, CDR2 SNEGSKA, per germline (reference sequence). CDR3 residues: CSALAGGPTYNEQFFGYTF.

The genes are TRBV29-1 and TRBJ2-3; D is possibly TRBD2 (6 bases). The germline CDR1 and CDR2 sequences are SQVTM and ANQGSEA. The CDR3 runs to 14 residues. The V and J ends lost 4 bases and 0 bases respectively, with 11 bases between them. CDR3 DNA sequence: TGCAGCGTTGTGGACGGGACTAGCACAGATACGCAGTATTTT. Its translation: CSVVDGTSTDTQYF.